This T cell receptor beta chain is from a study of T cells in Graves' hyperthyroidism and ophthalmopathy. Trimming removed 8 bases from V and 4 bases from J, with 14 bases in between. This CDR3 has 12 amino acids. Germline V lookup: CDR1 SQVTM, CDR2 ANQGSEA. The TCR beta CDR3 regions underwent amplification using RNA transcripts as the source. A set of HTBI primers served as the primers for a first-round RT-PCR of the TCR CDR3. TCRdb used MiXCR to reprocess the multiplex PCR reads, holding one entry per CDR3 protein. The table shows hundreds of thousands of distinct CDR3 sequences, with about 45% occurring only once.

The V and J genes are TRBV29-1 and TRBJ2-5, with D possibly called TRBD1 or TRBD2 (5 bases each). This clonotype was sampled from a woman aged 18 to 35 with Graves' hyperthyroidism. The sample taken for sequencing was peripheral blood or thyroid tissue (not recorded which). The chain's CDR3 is CSLGTTRETQYF. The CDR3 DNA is TGCAGCCTAGGGACCACCCGAGAGACCCAGTACTTC.